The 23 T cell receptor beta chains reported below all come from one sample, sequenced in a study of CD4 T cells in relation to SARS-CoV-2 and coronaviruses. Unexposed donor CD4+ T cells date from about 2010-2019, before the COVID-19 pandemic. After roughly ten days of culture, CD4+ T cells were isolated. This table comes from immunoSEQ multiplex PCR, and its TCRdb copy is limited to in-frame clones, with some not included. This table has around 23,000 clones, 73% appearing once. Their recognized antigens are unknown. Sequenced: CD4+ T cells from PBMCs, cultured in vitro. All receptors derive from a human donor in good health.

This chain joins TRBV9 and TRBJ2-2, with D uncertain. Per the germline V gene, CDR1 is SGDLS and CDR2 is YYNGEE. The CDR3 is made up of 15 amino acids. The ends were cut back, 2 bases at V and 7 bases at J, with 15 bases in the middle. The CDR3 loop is CASSVSSRRGGELFF. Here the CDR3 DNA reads TGTGCCAGCAGCGTTAGTAGTAGGAGAGGCGGGGAGCTGTTTTTT.

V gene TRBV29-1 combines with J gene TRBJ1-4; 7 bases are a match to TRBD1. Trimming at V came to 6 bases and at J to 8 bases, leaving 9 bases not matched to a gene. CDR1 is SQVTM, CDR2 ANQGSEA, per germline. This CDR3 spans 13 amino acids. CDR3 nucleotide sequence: TGCAGCGTCGCTGAACAGGGGAGGGAAAAACTGTTTTTT. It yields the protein CSVAEQGREKLFF. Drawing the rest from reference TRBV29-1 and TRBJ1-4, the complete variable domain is SAVISQKPSRDICQRGTSLTIQCQVDSQVTMMFWYRQQPGQSLTLIATANQGSEATYESGFVIDKFPISRPNLTFSTLTVSNMSPEDSSIYLCSVAEQGREKLFFGSGTQLSVL.

The CDR3 DNA reads as TGCGCCAGCAGCCAACTAAATACGGACAGGGTCAGCAATCAGCCCCAGCATTTT. It specifies CASSQLNTDRVSNQPQHF. The rearrangement links TRBV5-1 to TRBJ1-5, with TRBD1 matching 8 bases. This CDR3 region has 18 residues. CDR1 and CDR2 from the germline V gene are SGHRS and YFSETQ. V shed 4 bases and J 1 base; nucleotides not matched to a gene: 13.

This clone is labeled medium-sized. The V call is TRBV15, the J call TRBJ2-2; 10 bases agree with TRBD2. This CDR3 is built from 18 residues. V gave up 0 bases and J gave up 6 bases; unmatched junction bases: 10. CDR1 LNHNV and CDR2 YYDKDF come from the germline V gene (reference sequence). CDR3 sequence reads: CATSRDLGGLAGAGELFF. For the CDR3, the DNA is TGTGCCACCAGCAGAGATTTGGGGGGGCTAGCGGGAGCCGGGGAGCTGTTTTTT.

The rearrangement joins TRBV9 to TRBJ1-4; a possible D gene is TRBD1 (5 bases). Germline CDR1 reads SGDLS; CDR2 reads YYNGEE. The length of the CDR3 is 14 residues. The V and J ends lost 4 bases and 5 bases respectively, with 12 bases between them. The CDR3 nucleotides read TGTGCCAGCAGCAGCCAGGGAGGGAATGAAAAACTGTTTTTT. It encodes CASSSQGGNEKLFF.

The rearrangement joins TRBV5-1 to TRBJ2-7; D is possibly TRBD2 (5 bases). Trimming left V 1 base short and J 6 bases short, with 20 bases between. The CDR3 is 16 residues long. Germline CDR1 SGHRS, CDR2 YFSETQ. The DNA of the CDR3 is TGCGCCAGCAGCTTGAGTCTTCGGCTACAGAGGGCCGAGCAGTACTTC. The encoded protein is CASSLSLRLQRAEQYF.

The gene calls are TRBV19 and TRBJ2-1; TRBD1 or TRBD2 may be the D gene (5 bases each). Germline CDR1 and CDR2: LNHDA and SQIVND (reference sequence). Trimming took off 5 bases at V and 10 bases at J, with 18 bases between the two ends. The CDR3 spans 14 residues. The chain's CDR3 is CASSVGGTPPEQFF. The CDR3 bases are TGTGCCAGTAGTGTTGGGGGAACCCCCCCAGAGCAGTTCTTC. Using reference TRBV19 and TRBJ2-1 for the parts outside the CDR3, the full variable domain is DGGITQSPKYLFRKEGQNVTLSCEQNLNHDAMYWYRQDPGQGLRLIYYSQIVNDFQKGDIAEGYSVSREKKESFPLTVTSAQKNPTAFYLCASSVGGTPPEQFFGPGTRLTVL.

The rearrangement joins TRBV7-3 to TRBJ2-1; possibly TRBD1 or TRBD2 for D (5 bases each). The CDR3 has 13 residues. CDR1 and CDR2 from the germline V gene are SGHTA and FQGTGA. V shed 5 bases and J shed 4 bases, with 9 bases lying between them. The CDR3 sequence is CASSHGGYNEQFF. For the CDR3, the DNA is TGTGCCAGCAGCCATGGGGGATACAATGAGCAGTTCTTC.

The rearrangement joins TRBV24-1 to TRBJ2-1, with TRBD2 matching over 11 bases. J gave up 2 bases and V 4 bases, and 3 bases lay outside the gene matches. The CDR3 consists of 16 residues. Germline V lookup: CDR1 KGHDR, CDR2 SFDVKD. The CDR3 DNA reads TGTGCCACCAGTGACTCGACTAGCGGGACCTACAATGAGCAGTTCTTC. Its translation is CATSDSTSGTYNEQFF.

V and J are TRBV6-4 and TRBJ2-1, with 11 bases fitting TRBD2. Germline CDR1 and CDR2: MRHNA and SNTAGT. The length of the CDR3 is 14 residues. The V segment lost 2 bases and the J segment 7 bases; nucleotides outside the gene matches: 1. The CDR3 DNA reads TGTGCCAGCAGTGACAGACTAGCGGGAAATGAGCAGTTCTTC. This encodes CASSDRLAGNEQFF.

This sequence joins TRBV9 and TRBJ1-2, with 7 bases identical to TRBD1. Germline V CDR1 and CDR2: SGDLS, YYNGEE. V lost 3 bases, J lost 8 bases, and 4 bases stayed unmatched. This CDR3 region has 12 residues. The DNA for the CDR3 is TGTGCCAGCAGCGACCAGGGGGAAGGCTACACCTTC. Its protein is CASSDQGEGYTF. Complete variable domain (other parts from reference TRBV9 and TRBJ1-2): DSGVTQTPKHLITATGQRVTLRCSPRSGDLSVYWYQQSLDQGLQFLIQYYNGEERAKGNILERFSAQQFPDLHSELNLSSLELGDSALYFCASSDQGEGYTFGSGTRLTVV.

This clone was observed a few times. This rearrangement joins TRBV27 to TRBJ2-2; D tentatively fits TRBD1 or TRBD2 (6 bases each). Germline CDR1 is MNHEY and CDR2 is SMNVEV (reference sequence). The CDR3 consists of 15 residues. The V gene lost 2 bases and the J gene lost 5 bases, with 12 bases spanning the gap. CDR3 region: CASSLGQGRTGELFF. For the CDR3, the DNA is TGTGCCAGCAGTTTAGGCCAGGGGAGGACCGGGGAGCTGTTTTTT.

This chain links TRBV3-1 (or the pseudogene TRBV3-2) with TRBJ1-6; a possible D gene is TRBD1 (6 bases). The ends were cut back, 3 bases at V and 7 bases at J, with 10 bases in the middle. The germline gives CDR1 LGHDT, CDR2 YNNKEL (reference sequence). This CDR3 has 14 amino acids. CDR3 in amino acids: CASSQGHPNSPLHF. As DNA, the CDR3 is TGTGCCAGCAGCCAGGGACACCCAAATTCACCCCTCCACTTT.

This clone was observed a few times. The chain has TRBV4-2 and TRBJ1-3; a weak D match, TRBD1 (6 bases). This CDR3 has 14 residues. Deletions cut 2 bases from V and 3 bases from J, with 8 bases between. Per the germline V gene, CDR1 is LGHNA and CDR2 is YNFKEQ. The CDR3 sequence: CASSQLTGGNTIYF. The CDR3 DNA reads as TGTGCCAGCAGCCAATTGACAGGTGGAAACACCATATATTTT.

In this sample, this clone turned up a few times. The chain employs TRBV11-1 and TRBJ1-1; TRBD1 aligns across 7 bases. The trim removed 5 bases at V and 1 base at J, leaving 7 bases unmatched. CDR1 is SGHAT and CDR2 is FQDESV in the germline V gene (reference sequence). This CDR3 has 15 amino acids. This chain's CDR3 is CASSPKTGKNTEAFF. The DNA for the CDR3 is TGTGCCAGCAGCCCGAAGACAGGGAAGAACACTGAAGCTTTCTTT.

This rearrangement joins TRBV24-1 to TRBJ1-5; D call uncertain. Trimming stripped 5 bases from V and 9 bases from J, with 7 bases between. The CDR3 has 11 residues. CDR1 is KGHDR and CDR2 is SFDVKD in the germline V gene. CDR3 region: CATSGVLPQHF. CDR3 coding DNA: TGTGCCACCAGTGGGGTCCTGCCCCAGCATTTT.

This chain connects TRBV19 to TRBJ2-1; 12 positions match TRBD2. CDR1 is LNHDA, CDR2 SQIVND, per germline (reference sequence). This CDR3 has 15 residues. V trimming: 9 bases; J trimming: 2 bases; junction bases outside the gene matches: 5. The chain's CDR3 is CASRRTSGTYNEQFF. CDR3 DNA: TGTGCCAGCCGTAGGACTAGCGGGACCTACAATGAGCAGTTCTTC.

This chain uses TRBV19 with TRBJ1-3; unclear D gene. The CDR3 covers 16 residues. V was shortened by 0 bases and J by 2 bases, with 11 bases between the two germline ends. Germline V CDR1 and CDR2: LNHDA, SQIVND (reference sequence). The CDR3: CASSIDTRRAGNTIYF. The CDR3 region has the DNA TGTGCCAGTAGTATAGATACGCGGAGGGCTGGAAACACCATATATTTT. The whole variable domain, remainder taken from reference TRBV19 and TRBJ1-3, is DGGITQSPKYLFRKEGQNVTLSCEQNLNHDAMYWYRQDPGQGLRLIYYSQIVNDFQKGDIAEGYSVSREKKESFPLTVTSAQKNPTAFYLCASSIDTRRAGNTIYFGEGSWLTVV.

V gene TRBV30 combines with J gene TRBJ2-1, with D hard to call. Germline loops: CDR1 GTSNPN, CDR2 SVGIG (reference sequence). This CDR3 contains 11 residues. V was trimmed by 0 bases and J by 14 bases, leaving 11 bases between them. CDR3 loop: CAWSVLGEKFF. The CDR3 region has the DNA TGTGCCTGGAGTGTACTTGGGGAAAAGTTCTTC.

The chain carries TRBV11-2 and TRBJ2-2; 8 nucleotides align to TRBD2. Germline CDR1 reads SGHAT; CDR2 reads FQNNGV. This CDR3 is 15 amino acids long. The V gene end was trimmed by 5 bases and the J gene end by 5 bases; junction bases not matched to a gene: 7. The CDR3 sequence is CASSRSGSWTGELFF. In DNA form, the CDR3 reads TGTGCCAGCAGCCGGAGCGGGAGTTGGACCGGGGAGCTGTTTTTT.

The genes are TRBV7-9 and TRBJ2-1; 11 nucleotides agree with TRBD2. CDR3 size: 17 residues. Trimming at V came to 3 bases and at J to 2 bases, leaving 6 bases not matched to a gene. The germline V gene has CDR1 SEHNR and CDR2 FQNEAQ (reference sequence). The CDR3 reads CASSFGTSGGPYNEQFF. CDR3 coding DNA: TGTGCCAGCAGCTTCGGGACTAGCGGAGGCCCCTACAATGAGCAGTTCTTC.

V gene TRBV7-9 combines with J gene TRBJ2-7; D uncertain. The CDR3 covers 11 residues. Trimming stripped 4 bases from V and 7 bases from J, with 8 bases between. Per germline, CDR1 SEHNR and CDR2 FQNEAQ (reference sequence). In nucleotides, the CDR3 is TGTGCCAGCAGCTCGACTCGAGAGCAGTACTTC. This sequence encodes CASSSTREQYF.

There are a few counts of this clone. The CDR3 DNA is TGTGCCACCAGAGCTAGCGGGACTAATGAGCAGTTCTTC. Encoded protein: CATRASGTNEQFF. The chain carries TRBV24-1 and TRBJ2-1; 9 bases map to TRBD2. Germline V lookup: CDR1 KGHDR, CDR2 SFDVKD. The CDR3 length is 13 residues. The ends lost 7 bases at V and 7 bases at J; junction bases unmatched: 4.